This T cell receptor beta chain is from a study of cytomegalovirus exposure and HLA in healthy donors. This CDR3 has 14 residues. CDR1 and CDR2 (germline): MDHEN, SYDVKM. The ends lost 6 bases at V and 6 bases at J; junction bases unmatched: 9. On this clone itself: What it recognizes is unknown.

The table came from immunoSEQ multiplex PCR; TCRdb's copy has only in-frame clones and leaves some out. The profile shows 95,000 to 120,000 clones, under 97% of them singletons. General observations from the study: In vitro work confirmed that a few CMV-associated chains recognize CMV antigens.

Source material: PBMCs. This clonotype was sampled from a woman between 18 and 30 years old in good health and CMV-seronegative. J is TRBJ2-7 and V is TRBV28, with 9 bases lining up with TRBD1. DNA for the CDR3: TGTGCCAGCAGACAGGGGGCGACCCCCTTCGAGCAGTACTTC. It encodes CASRQGATPFEQYF. The whole variable domain, filled in from reference TRBV28 and TRBJ2-7, reads DVKVTQSSRYLVKRTGEKVFLECVQDMDHENMFWYRQDPGLGLRLIYFSYDVKMKEKGDIPEGYSVSREKKERFSLILESASTNQTSMYLCASRQGATPFEQYFGPGTRLTVT.